The 26 T cell receptor beta chains below all came from one sample that was sequenced in a study of blood T cell repertoires in COVID-19. Sequencing was performed with immunoSEQ multiplex PCR; in TCRdb, only in-frame clones are kept and a portion is missing. This sample has fewer than 250,000 clones, with 70% to 85% found just once. Sequencing was performed on PBMCs or T cells enriched from blood (not recorded which). These TCRs come from a woman younger than 45 who had recovered from COVID-19.

This chain connects TRBV5-4 to TRBJ1-2; 9 nucleotides match TRBD1. CDR1 SGHNT and CDR2 YYREEE come from the germline V gene (reference sequence). This CDR3 is 14 amino acids long. Trimming cost V 0 bases and J 8 bases; bases outside gene matches: 5. CDR3 loop: CASSLDRGQGGYTF. The DNA for the CDR3 is TGTGCCAGCAGCTTGGACAGGGGGCAGGGAGGCTACACCTTC.

CDR3 sequence (DNA): TGTGCCAGCAGCTCCATACCCTCGGGGGGAAATGAAAAACTGTTTTTT. Protein: CASSSIPSGGNEKLFF. This chain uses TRBV7-9 with TRBJ1-4, with D maybe TRBD1 (5 bases). CDR1 SEHNR and CDR2 FQNEAQ come from the germline V gene (reference sequence). The CDR3 contains 16 residues. Trimming left V 4 bases short and J 5 bases short, with 17 bases between.

A single count supports this clone. The chain recombines TRBV5-1 with TRBJ1-2, with D unclear. The CDR3 totals 15 residues. Trimming removed 0 bases at V and 4 bases at J, with 13 bases between. Germline CDR1 reads SGHRS; CDR2 reads YFSETQ. CDR3 in amino acids: CASSLGGGEPYGYTF. CDR3 DNA sequence: TGCGCCAGCAGCTTGGGCGGCGGAGAGCCCTATGGCTACACCTTC.

Regarding this clone: Other DNA sequences within the sample encode an identical CDR3. The rearrangement uses TRBV5-1 and TRBJ2-3; D may be TRBD2 (5 bases). V was cut by 2 bases and J by 2 bases, with 6 bases left in between. Germline lookup yields CDR1 SGHRS and CDR2 YFSETQ. This CDR3 spans 13 amino acids. In nucleotides, the CDR3 is TGCGCCAGCAGCTTCCGGGACACAGATACGCAGTATTTT. Its protein product is CASSFRDTDTQYF.

This clone appeared once. The chain joins TRBV15 to TRBJ2-5; 7 bases agree with TRBD1. The CDR3 covers 17 residues. Germline values: CDR1 LNHNV, CDR2 YYDKDF (reference sequence). V shed 2 bases and J 5 bases; nucleotides not matched to a gene: 14. The CDR3 reads CATSRSKQGLSKETQYF. For the CDR3, the DNA is TGTGCCACCAGCAGATCAAAACAGGGGTTATCGAAGGAGACCCAGTACTTC.

V and J are TRBV18 and TRBJ1-1; TRBD1 matches at 10 bases. V trimming: 1 base; J trimming: 3 bases; junction bases outside the gene matches: 5. The CDR3 is 16 residues long. Germline V gives CDR1 KGHSH, CDR2 LQKENI. The CDR3 nucleotides read TGTGCCAGCTCACCACGGCTAGGGACAGGGGACACTGAAGCTTTCTTT. Encoded protein: CASSPRLGTGDTEAFF.

V is TRBV19 and J is TRBJ2-5; 8 bases line up with TRBD2. The V gene's germline CDR1 is LNHDA and CDR2 SQIVND (reference sequence). CDR3 size: 15 residues. V was pared by 4 bases and J by 4 bases, with 8 bases of the junction left unmatched. The CDR3 DNA is TGTGCCAGTAGTAAACCAGCGGGAGTGGGAGAGACCCAGTACTTC. Its translation is CASSKPAGVGETQYF.

This clone was observed a single time. The V gene is TRBV7-2, the J gene TRBJ1-1; 12 nucleotides align to TRBD1. Germline trimming cut 2 bases from V and 3 bases from J; bases unmatched to any gene: 10. CDR1 and CDR2 from the germline V gene are SGHTA and FQGNSA. The CDR3 loop spans 18 amino acids. DNA for the CDR3: TGTGCCAGCAGCTTATGGGGACAGGGGGCTATAGGGGACACTGAAGCTTTCTTT. Translated, it gives CASSLWGQGAIGDTEAFF. Variable domain in full (rest from reference TRBV7-2 and TRBJ1-1): GAGVSQSPSNKVTEKGKDVELRCDPISGHTALYWYRQSLGQGLEFLIYFQGNSAPDKSGLPSDRFSAERTGGSVSTLTIQRTQQEDSAVYLCASSLWGQGAIGDTEAFFGQGTRLTVV.

The genes are TRBV7-2 and TRBJ2-1; the D is unclear. Trimming pared 1 base from V and 11 bases from J, leaving 15 bases between. This CDR3 is built from 14 residues. In germline, CDR1 is SGHTA, CDR2 FQGNSA. This CDR3 is CASSLGVSEPKQFF. The CDR3 DNA is TGTGCCAGCAGCTTAGGGGTGAGCGAACCGAAGCAGTTCTTC.

In nucleotides, the CDR3 is TGTGCCAGCGGGACCCAACAGGGTTTTAAAGAACAGCCCCAGCATTTT. Protein: CASGTQQGFKEQPQHF. This rearrangement joins TRBV6-4 to TRBJ1-5; D might be TRBD1 (6 bases). Germline V CDR1 and CDR2: MRHNA, SNTAGT. The CDR3 is 16 amino acids. Trimming took 8 bases from V and 7 from J, leaving 24 bases between them.

The CDR3 spells CASSIAWGENEKLFF. The CDR3 nucleotides are TGTGCCAGTAGTATAGCTTGGGGAGAGAATGAAAAACTGTTTTTT. The rearrangement links TRBV19 to TRBJ1-4; D call uncertain. The V gene's germline CDR1 is LNHDA and CDR2 SQIVND (reference sequence). CDR3 length: 15 amino acids. The V end lost 1 base, the J end lost 5 bases, and 11 bases lay between the germline ends.

Details on this clone: The same CDR3 arises from other DNA sequences in this sample as well. The CDR3 loop reads CASSGEGKLFF. The CDR3 bases are TGTGCCAGCAGCGGGGAGGGAAAACTGTTTTTT. V and J are TRBV9 and TRBJ1-4; D uncertain. Germline V gene data show CDR1 as SGDLS and CDR2 as YYNGEE. The CDR3 is 11 residues long. Between the trimmed V and J ends, which lost 3 bases and 10 bases, there was a span of 7 bases.

This clone occurred once. V usage is TRBV28 and J usage is TRBJ2-1, with D possibly TRBD1 on 5 matching bases. Trimming shortened V by 8 bases and J by 5 bases, and 10 bases separated the two germline ends. The CDR3 has 12 residues. The germline CDR1 and CDR2 sequences are MDHEN and SYDVKM. The CDR3 sequence: CASGWGDNEQFF. In nucleotides, the CDR3 is TGTGCCAGCGGATGGGGCGACAATGAGCAGTTCTTC.

The rearrangement joins TRBV28 to TRBJ1-1; 7 bases align to TRBD1. With 3 bases clipped from V and 4 bases from J, the junction kept 5 bases outside the gene matches. From germline, CDR1 is MDHEN and CDR2 SYDVKM. CDR3 size: 14 residues. This CDR3 reads CASSLEGAVTEAFF. In nucleotides, the CDR3 is TGTGCCAGCAGTTTGGAGGGGGCAGTCACTGAAGCTTTCTTT.

Here the CDR3 reads CAISESGGASVHYGYTF. In nucleotides, the CDR3 is TGTGCCATCAGTGAGTCGGGAGGGGCCTCCGTCCACTATGGCTACACCTTC. The chain carries TRBV10-3 and TRBJ1-2; TRBD1 might be the D (5 bases). Trimming left V 0 bases short and J 3 bases short, with 17 bases between. This CDR3 contains 17 residues. CDR1 and CDR2 (germline): ENHRY, SYGVKD.

This rearrangement joins TRBV5-4 to TRBJ1-1, with 7 bases matching TRBD1. Per the germline V gene, CDR1 is SGHNT and CDR2 is YYREEE (reference sequence). This CDR3 comprises 13 residues. The ends lost 4 bases at V and 4 bases at J; junction bases unmatched: 4. The CDR3 protein is CASSLTGPTEAFF. The CDR3 nucleotides are TGTGCCAGCAGCCTGACAGGGCCCACTGAAGCTTTCTTT.

J is TRBJ1-6 and V is TRBV2, with TRBD1 as a possible D gene (5 bases). V lost 7 bases, J lost 0 bases, and 28 bases lay in between. The CDR3 is 21 residues long. Germline V gene sequence: CDR1 SNHLY, CDR2 FYNNEI. In DNA form, the CDR3 reads TGTGCCAGCAAATATGGGACTACCTGGGAAAGGGGAAGCTCCTATAATTCACCCCTCCACTTT. This codes for CASKYGTTWERGSSYNSPLHF. The full variable domain, its missing parts supplied by reference TRBV2 and TRBJ1-6, is EPEVTQTPSHQVTQMGQEVILRCVPISNHLYFYWYRQILGQKVEFLVSFYNNEISEKSEIFDDQFSVERPDGSNFTLKIRSTKLEDSAMYFCASKYGTTWERGSSYNSPLHFGNGTRLTVT.

The chain recombines TRBV28 with TRBJ1-2; D not certain. The CDR3 has 14 amino acids. V dropped 5 bases and J dropped 3 bases, with 13 bases sitting between them. Germline V gives CDR1 MDHEN, CDR2 SYDVKM. The CDR3 sequence: CASSLRRDHYGYTF. DNA of the CDR3: TGTGCCAGCAGTCTACGCCGAGATCACTATGGCTACACCTTC.

A single count supports this clone. The chain uses TRBV3-1 (or the pseudogene TRBV3-2) and TRBJ2-5; D possibly corresponds to TRBD2 (5 bases). The CDR3 contains 15 residues. Looked up from germline, CDR1 is LGHDT and CDR2 is YNNKEL (reference sequence). Trimming took 4 bases from V and 2 from J, leaving 14 bases between them. The CDR3 DNA is TGTGCCAGCAGCCTCCAGCTGCGAGGGCAAGAGACCCAGTACTTC. It specifies CASSLQLRGQETQYF.

The chain recombines TRBV28 with TRBJ2-1, with D possibly matching TRBD2 (6 bases). From germline, CDR1 is MDHEN and CDR2 SYDVKM. CDR3 size: 18 residues. The V gene lost 3 bases and the J gene lost 6 bases, with 24 bases spanning the gap. CDR3 DNA: TGTGCCAGCAGTTTCGCCCCGGGCTGGCGGGGCCCCCCCAATGAGCAGTTCTTC. This translates into CASSFAPGWRGPPNEQFF.

V and J are TRBV5-1 and TRBJ2-2, with TRBD1 matching 10 bases. V lost 2 bases, J lost 6 bases, and 7 bases stayed unmatched. The germline V gene has CDR1 SGHRS and CDR2 YFSETQ. The CDR3 covers 16 residues. CDR3 bases: TGCGCCAGCAGCTTAATGGGACAGGGGTTTTCCGGGGAGCTGTTTTTT. Translated, it gives CASSLMGQGFSGELFF.

This clone was seen ten or more times. CDR3 sequence (DNA): TGTGCCAGCAGTTCTAGAGCCTCTGGGGCCAACGTCCTGACTTTC. Amino acids: CASSSRASGANVLTF. The chain couples TRBV7-2 to TRBJ2-6; no reliable D call. The germline V gene encodes CDR1 SGHTA and CDR2 FQGNSA. The CDR3 contains 15 residues. Trimming pared 6 bases from V and 0 bases from J, leaving 9 bases between. Full variable domain (remainder filled in from reference TRBV7-2 and TRBJ2-6): GAGVSQSPSNKVTEKGKDVELRCDPISGHTALYWYRQSLGQGLEFLIYFQGNSAPDKSGLPSDRFSAERTGGSVSTLTIQRTQQEDSAVYLCASSSRASGANVLTFGAGSRLTVL.

The chain has TRBV7-6 and TRBJ2-1, with TRBD1 matching 8 bases. V was clipped by 4 bases and J by 13 bases; unmatched bases: 6. Germline values: CDR1 SGHVS, CDR2 FNYEAQ. The length of the CDR3 is 12 residues. The DNA of the CDR3 is TGTGCCAGCAGCTCCCAAGGGACAGGCCAGTTCTTC. The encoded protein is CASSSQGTGQFF.

This clone showed up just a few times. This chain uses TRBV28 with TRBJ1-2, with no clear D. Germline V lookup: CDR1 MDHEN, CDR2 SYDVKM. The CDR3 totals 12 residues. V gave up 6 bases and J gave up 0 bases, with 5 bases separating them. The chain's CDR3 is CASRETNYGYTF. The CDR3 DNA reads TGTGCCAGCAGAGAGACTAACTATGGCTACACCTTC.

The V call is TRBV28, the J call TRBJ2-1; D may be TRBD2 (6 bases). The CDR3 covers 16 residues. Deletions cut 7 bases from V and 2 bases from J, with 18 bases between. Germline CDR1 MDHEN, CDR2 SYDVKM. The CDR3 loop is CASTKNLLAAYNEQFF. CDR3 sequence (DNA): TGTGCCAGCACCAAAAACCTACTAGCAGCCTACAATGAGCAGTTCTTC. The full variable domain, with the rest looked up from reference TRBV28 and TRBJ2-1, is DVKVTQSSRYLVKRTGEKVFLECVQDMDHENMFWYRQDPGLGLRLIYFSYDVKMKEKGDIPEGYSVSREKKERFSLILESASTNQTSMYLCASTKNLLAAYNEQFFGPGTRLTVL.

J is TRBJ2-7 and V is TRBV29-1; D gene unclear. The CDR3 extends over 11 amino acids. With 1 base removed from V and 12 bases from J, the gap between germline ends came to 13 bases. The germline CDR1 and CDR2 sequences are SQVTM and ANQGSEA. The CDR3 region is CSVEGAGQRYF. In DNA, the CDR3 is TGCAGCGTTGAAGGAGCTGGCCAGCGGTACTTC.